The 11 T cell receptor beta chains below come from one sample, sequenced in a study of cytomegalovirus exposure and HLA in healthy donors. Researchers ran the PCR with 60 Vbeta and 13 Jbeta primers. Clones were read by immunoSEQ multiplex PCR, and TCRdb kept only the in-frame ones, dropping some. The data contain about 300,000 clones, 86% of them singletons. Sequencing was performed on PBMCs. All receptors come from a middle-aged man in good health and CMV-seropositive.

This clone was found once. The rearrangement uses TRBV2 and TRBJ2-1; D remains unclear. V was clipped by 2 bases and J by 15 bases, with 17 bases between them. Germline V gene lookup returns CDR1 SNHLY and CDR2 FYNNEI. The CDR3 is 13 amino acids. Here the CDR3 reads CASSEWQIAFRFF. The CDR3 nucleotides are TGTGCCAGCAGTGAATGGCAGATAGCTTTCAGGTTCTTC.

This chain uses TRBV2 with TRBJ2-3, with 10 bases lining up with TRBD2. The J segment lost 6 bases and the V segment lost 5 bases, leaving 5 bases of the junction unmatched. Germline CDR1 SNHLY, CDR2 FYNNEI. This CDR3 contains 14 residues. The CDR3 nucleotides are TGTGCCAGCAGTCCCTGGACTAGCGGCGATACGCAGTATTTT. Its protein is CASSPWTSGDTQYF.

The rearrangement joins TRBV27 to TRBJ1-2; D uncertain. The germline V gene has CDR1 MNHEY and CDR2 SMNVEV (reference sequence). CDR3 length equals 12 residues. V lost 10 bases to trimming and J lost 5 bases, with 14 bases between them. This chain's CDR3 is CATYTTIYGYTF. The CDR3 DNA follows: TGTGCCACCTACACGACTATATATGGCTACACCTTC.

The chain recombines TRBV27 with TRBJ2-7, with 14 positions matching TRBD2. Germline CDR1 and CDR2: MNHEY and SMNVEV (reference sequence). The CDR3 runs 15 residues. The junction had 11 bases not matched to a gene; V was cut back by 10 bases and J by 6 bases. CDR3 sequence (DNA): TGTGCCACCCAGGGACTAGCGGGAGTAGTAAGCGAGCAGTACTTC. It is translated as CATQGLAGVVSEQYF.

V gene TRBV27 combines with J gene TRBJ1-1; the D is unclear. Germline V gene lookup returns CDR1 MNHEY and CDR2 SMNVEV (reference sequence). The CDR3 extends over 13 amino acids. The V end lost 4 bases, the J end lost 4 bases, and 10 bases lay between the germline ends. The CDR3 DNA sequence: TGTGCCAGCAGTTCCGACGGGTCCACTGAAGCTTTCTTT. Amino acids: CASSSDGSTEAFF.

CDR3 loop: CASSHRDSFSGANVLTF. CDR3 DNA sequence: TGTGCCAGCAGTCACCGGGACAGCTTCTCTGGGGCCAACGTCCTGACTTTC. The chain has TRBV28 and TRBJ2-6, with 7 bases fitting TRBD1. With V trimmed by 5 bases and J by 0 bases, 7 bases remained unmatched. Germline V CDR1 and CDR2: MDHEN, SYDVKM. The CDR3 loop spans 17 amino acids.

The chain carries TRBV2 and TRBJ1-5, with D hard to call. Germline V gene data show CDR1 as SNHLY and CDR2 as FYNNEI. The CDR3 is made up of 17 amino acids. V was clipped by 2 bases and J by 4 bases, with 18 bases between them. CDR3 residues: CASSEMPSAAGNQPQHF. CDR3 DNA: TGTGCCAGCAGTGAAATGCCAAGCGCCGCGGGTAATCAGCCCCAGCATTTT.

The chain uses TRBV5-1 and TRBJ2-7; 10 bases are shared with TRBD2. The CDR3 contains 15 residues. Germline CDR1 reads SGHRS; CDR2 reads YFSETQ. After removal of 5 bases from V and 4 bases from J, the junction contained 9 bases not matched to a gene. In DNA, the CDR3 is TGCGCCAGCAGTTCCAAGCGGGAGGGCCGGTACGAGCAGTACTTC. Encoded protein: CASSSKREGRYEQYF.

This chain links TRBV19 with TRBJ1-4, with D tentatively TRBD1 (5 bases). Germline values: CDR1 LNHDA, CDR2 SQIVND (reference sequence). The CDR3 loop spans 13 amino acids. The V end was cut by 5 bases, the J end by 7 bases, with 11 bases between. The CDR3 region is CASSLGGTEKLFF. CDR3 DNA sequence: TGTGCCAGTAGTCTTGGAGGGACTGAAAAACTGTTTTTT. Variable domain in full (rest from reference TRBV19 and TRBJ1-4): DGGITQSPKYLFRKEGQNVTLSCEQNLNHDAMYWYRQDPGQGLRLIYYSQIVNDFQKGDIAEGYSVSREKKESFPLTVTSAQKNPTAFYLCASSLGGTEKLFFGSGTQLSVL.

The V gene is TRBV4-3, the J gene TRBJ2-7, with 7 bases that match TRBD1. Looked up from germline, CDR1 is LGHNA and CDR2 is YSLEER. V dropped 0 bases and J dropped 1; count of bases not matched to a gene: 3. This CDR3 is 15 amino acids long. This CDR3 reads CASSQESGGSYEQYF. Written as DNA, the CDR3 is TGCGCCAGCAGCCAAGAGTCAGGGGGATCCTACGAGCAGTACTTC.

The chain recombines TRBV4-1 with TRBJ2-1, with D possibly TRBD1 on 6 matching bases. Trimming stripped 0 bases from V and 0 bases from J, with 15 bases between. This CDR3 contains 18 residues. Germline V gene data show CDR1 as MGHRA and CDR2 as YSYEKL. CDR3 bases: TGCGCCAGCAGCCAAGAGGGGCTCCCGGGACACTCCTACAATGAGCAGTTCTTC. This codes for CASSQEGLPGHSYNEQFF.